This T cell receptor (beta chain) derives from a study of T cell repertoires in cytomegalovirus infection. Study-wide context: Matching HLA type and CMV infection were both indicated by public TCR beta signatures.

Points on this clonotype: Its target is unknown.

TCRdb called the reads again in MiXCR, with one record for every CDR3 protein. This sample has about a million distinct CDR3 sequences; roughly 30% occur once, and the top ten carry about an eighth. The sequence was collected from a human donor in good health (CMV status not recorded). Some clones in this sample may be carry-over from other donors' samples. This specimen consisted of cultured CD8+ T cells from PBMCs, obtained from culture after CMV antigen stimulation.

The DNA of the CDR3 is TGCGCCAGCGCCATTAGCGGGACCTCCTACGAGCAGTACTTC. Protein: CASAISGTSYEQYF. The genes are TRBV5-1 and TRBJ2-7; TRBD2 agrees at 8 bases. In germline, CDR1 is SGHRS, CDR2 YFSETQ. V lost 7 bases, J lost 0 bases, and 6 bases stayed unmatched. The CDR3 is made up of 14 amino acids.